A single T cell receptor (beta chain) is shown here with its context. Researchers took RNA transcripts and amplified the TCR beta CDR3 regions from them. A set of HTBI primers served as the primers for a first-round RT-PCR of the TCR CDR3. In TCRdb, the multiplex PCR reads were re-called with MiXCR into one record per CDR3 protein. The table lists a few hundred thousand distinct CDR3 sequences, 25% of them singletons. Any patient presenting with uncontrolled infection, other autoimmune disease, pregnancy or lactation was left out. The sample originates from a study of T cells in Graves' hyperthyroidism and ophthalmopathy. In germline, CDR1 is MNHEY, CDR2 SMNVEV (reference sequence). The V gene lost 8 bases and the J gene lost 4 bases, with 17 bases spanning the gap. This CDR3 is 14 amino acids long.

Sequencing was carried out using blood. This receptor was taken from a man aged 45-60 years with Graves' hyperthyroidism. The chain joins TRBV27 to TRBJ2-5; possible D gene TRBD1, 6 bases. For the CDR3, the DNA is TGTGCCAGCCGTCAATTACAGGGACGAGAGACCCAGTACTTC. Protein product: CASRQLQGRETQYF.